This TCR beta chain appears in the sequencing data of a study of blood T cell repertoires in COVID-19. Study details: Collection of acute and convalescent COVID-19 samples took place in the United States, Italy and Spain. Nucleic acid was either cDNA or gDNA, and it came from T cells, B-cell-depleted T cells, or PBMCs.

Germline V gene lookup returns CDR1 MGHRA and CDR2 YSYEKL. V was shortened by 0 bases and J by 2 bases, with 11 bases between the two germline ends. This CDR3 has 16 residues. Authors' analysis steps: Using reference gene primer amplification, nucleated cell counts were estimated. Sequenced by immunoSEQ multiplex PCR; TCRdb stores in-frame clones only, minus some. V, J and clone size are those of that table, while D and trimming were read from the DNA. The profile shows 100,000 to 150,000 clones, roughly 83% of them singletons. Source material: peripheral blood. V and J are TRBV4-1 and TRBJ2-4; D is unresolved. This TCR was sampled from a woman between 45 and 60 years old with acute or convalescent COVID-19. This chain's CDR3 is CASSQDLDVPKNIQYF. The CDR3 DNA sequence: TGCGCCAGCAGCCAAGATCTAGACGTCCCCAAAAACATTCAGTACTTC.